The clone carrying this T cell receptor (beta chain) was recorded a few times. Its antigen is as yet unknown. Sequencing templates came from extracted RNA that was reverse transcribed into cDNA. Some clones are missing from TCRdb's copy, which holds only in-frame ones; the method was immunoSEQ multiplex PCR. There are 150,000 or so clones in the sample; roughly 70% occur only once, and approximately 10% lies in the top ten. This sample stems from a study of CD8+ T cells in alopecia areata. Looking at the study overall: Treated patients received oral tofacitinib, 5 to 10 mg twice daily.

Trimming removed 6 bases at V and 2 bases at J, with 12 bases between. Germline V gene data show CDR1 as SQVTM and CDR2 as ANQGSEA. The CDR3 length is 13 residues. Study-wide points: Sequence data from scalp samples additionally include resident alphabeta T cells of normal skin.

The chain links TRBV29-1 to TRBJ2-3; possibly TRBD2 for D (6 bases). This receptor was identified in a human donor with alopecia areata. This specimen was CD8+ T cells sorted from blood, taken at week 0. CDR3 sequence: CSVRDWDTDTQYF. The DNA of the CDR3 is TGCAGCGTCCGGGACTGGGACACAGATACGCAGTATTTT.